The T cell receptor beta chain under discussion was sequenced for a study of T cells in Graves' hyperthyroidism and ophthalmopathy. Findings and caveats of the study: Ophthalmopathy was identified by the model a median around 6.3 months ahead of onset. Most thyroid clonotypes that were expanded above 0.001 also turned up in blood.

Germline assignment: CDR1 MNHNS and CDR2 SASEGT. Trimming took 2 bases from V and 1 from J, leaving 8 bases between them. CDR3 length equals 14 residues. TCR beta CDR3 region amplification was performed from RNA transcripts. HTBI primers drove first-round RT-PCR of the TCR CDR3. TCRdb re-called the multiplex PCR reads with MiXCR, one entry per CDR3 protein. The sample lists approximately 500,000 distinct CDR3 sequences; just over 45% were seen once. An absence of ophthalmopathy progression within 18 months meant stable Graves' hyperthyroidism. Diagnosis relied on clinical symptoms, serum thyroxine and TRAb, thyroid ultrasound and orbital computed tomography. This clonotype was seen ten or more times. Its specificity is unknown.

The sequenced sample was peripheral blood or thyroid tissue (not recorded which). This receptor was taken from a woman aged 18-30 years with Graves' hyperthyroidism. V and J are TRBV6-1 and TRBJ1-1; TRBD1 might be the D (5 bases). CDR3 nucleotide sequence: TGTGCCAGCAGTGAATTGGGGGGGAACACTGAAGCTTTCTTT. It encodes CASSELGGNTEAFF.